This T cell receptor beta chain was identified in a study of beta chain features in type 1 diabetes. About the study: Across every sample, about 100 million sorted cells were examined in total.

The study reverse transcribed the entire isolated RNA, so it sequenced expressed TCRB transcripts. Profiled with immunoSEQ multiplex PCR; TCRdb holds only in-frame clones, not every one. The sample holds 150,000 to 170,000 clones, 10% seen once. A note on this clone: Its antigen is not known.

With 0 bases removed from V and 8 bases from J, the gap between germline ends came to 11 bases. Germline values: CDR1 LGHNA, CDR2 YSLEER. This CDR3 spans 14 amino acids. Study results and limitations: Any HLA effect on TCRB rearrangement was left unresolved by small sub-analyses. There was a moderate but significant shortening of TCRB CDR3s in all four CD4+ subsets of Type 1 diabetes patients.

V gene TRBV4-3 combines with J gene TRBJ2-4; D call uncertain. The sequence came from a man aged 25-45 years with type 1 diabetes. Sequenced input: central memory CD4+ T cells from blood. The CDR3 DNA follows: TGCGCCAGCAGCCAAGATACGGGTGCAGACATTCAGTACTTC. Protein product: CASSQDTGADIQYF.